A single sample gave rise to the 4 T cell receptor beta chains below, sequenced in a study of T cells expressing NK-cell markers (dated by TCRdb to the early 2020s). Library preparation employed 5' RACE. Sequencing took place on an Illumina HiSeq 2000. TCRdb reprocessed the public reads and reports one entry per CDR3 protein sequence, without DNA. The sample's own table lists 550,000 to 600,000 distinct CDR3 sequences. Clones ranked in the top ten supply 3.5% to 4.5% of the sample. Sequences were obtained from blood T cells: a sorted CD56 or NKG2C T cell subset, CD4+ or CD8+ T cells, or bulk PBMC T cells (not recorded which). The receptors come from a man between 18 and 29 years old in good health. Donor details come from another sample of the same person, matched by shared clones.

The chain uses TRBV5-1 and TRBJ1-1; TCRdb outputs TRBD1, but without DNA this stays unchecked. Germline V gene data show CDR1 as SGHRS and CDR2 as YFSETQ. The CDR3 consists of 16 residues. The CDR3 loop reads CASSHGQGGMNTEAFF.

The chain carries TRBV6-5 and TRBJ2-5; absent DNA, TCRdb's TRBD2 call cannot be checked. Germline V gene data show CDR1 as MNHEY and CDR2 as SVGAGI. The CDR3 spans 15 residues. CDR3 loop: CASSYSGLAEETQYF.

The chain recombines TRBV6-5 with TRBJ1-2; absent DNA, TCRdb's TRBD1 call cannot be checked. CDR1 and CDR2 (germline): MNHEY, SVGAGI. The CDR3 has 13 amino acids. The CDR3 is CASSPGVGDGYTF.

The chain combines TRBV7-2 with TRBJ1-2. There are 14 residues in the CDR3. Germline CDR1 SGHTA, CDR2 FQGNSA. The CDR3 region is CASSLGTSDYGYTF. Drawing the rest from reference TRBV7-2 and TRBJ1-2, the complete variable domain is GAGVSQSPSNKVTEKGKDVELRCDPISGHTALYWYRQSLGQGLEFLIYFQGNSAPDKSGLPSDRFSAERTGGSVSTLTIQRTQQEDSAVYLCASSLGTSDYGYTFGSGTRLTVV.